These 13 T cell receptor beta chains were all obtained from the same sample, sequenced in a study of cytomegalovirus exposure and HLA in healthy donors. This PCR relied on a set of 60 Vbeta primers and 13 Jbeta primers. Assay used: immunoSEQ multiplex PCR; TCRdb lists only in-frame clones, some missing. The repertoire holds roughly 100,000 clones, around four fifths seen once, with around 6% in the top ten. Sequenced input: PBMCs. The receptor set was obtained from a woman under 30 in good health and CMV-seropositive.

The chain carries TRBV2 and TRBJ2-6, with D perhaps matching TRBD1 (5 bases). The CDR3 is made up of 15 amino acids. The germline gives CDR1 SNHLY, CDR2 FYNNEI. V was clipped by 2 bases and J by 0 bases, with 5 bases between them. This CDR3 is CASSEQGSGANVLTF. CDR3 nucleotide sequence: TGTGCCAGCAGTGAACAGGGCTCTGGGGCCAACGTCCTGACTTTC. The whole variable domain, filled in from reference TRBV2 and TRBJ2-6, reads EPEVTQTPSHQVTQMGQEVILRCVPISNHLYFYWYRQILGQKVEFLVSFYNNEISEKSEIFDDQFSVERPDGSNFTLKIRSTKLEDSAMYFCASSEQGSGANVLTFGAGSRLTVL.

This clone was recorded a few times. V usage is TRBV6-5 and J usage is TRBJ2-7; 7 positions match TRBD2. CDR1 is MNHEY and CDR2 is SVGAGI in the germline V gene. Unmatched junction bases numbered 3, after V lost 3 bases and J lost 1 base. This CDR3 region has 14 residues. The CDR3 sequence is CASSYGGESYEQYF. The CDR3, as DNA: TGTGCCAGCAGTTATGGGGGGGAGTCCTACGAGCAGTACTTC.

The CDR3 spells CATSRVFQETQYF. The CDR3 bases are TGTGCCACCAGCAGAGTATTCCAAGAGACCCAGTACTTC. V gene TRBV15 combines with J gene TRBJ2-5; D gene unclear. The CDR3 has 13 residues. In germline, CDR1 is LNHNV, CDR2 YYDKDF (reference sequence). Trimming took 1 base from V and 1 from J, leaving 4 bases between them.

The chain has TRBV28 and TRBJ2-7; tentative D call: TRBD1 (6 bases). Germline V gene sequence: CDR1 MDHEN, CDR2 SYDVKM. The CDR3 has 14 amino acids. V lost 6 bases and J 2 bases, leaving 14 bases between the germline ends. This CDR3 is CASSQGSRPYEQYF. DNA of the CDR3: TGTGCCAGCAGCCAGGGGTCTCGACCCTACGAGCAGTACTTC.

The V gene is TRBV28, the J gene TRBJ2-7; the D gene is possibly TRBD2 (6 bases). Trimming took 6 bases from V and 0 from J, leaving 15 bases between them. Per germline, CDR1 MDHEN and CDR2 SYDVKM. CDR3 length: 15 residues. CDR3 residues: CASRIGGVGSYEQYF. CDR3 nucleotides: TGTGCCAGCAGGATAGGCGGGGTTGGCTCCTACGAGCAGTACTTC.

The rearrangement uses TRBV5-1 and TRBJ1-1, with 8 bases identical to TRBD1. V was clipped by 6 bases and J by 3 bases; unmatched bases: 7. The germline V gene has CDR1 SGHRS and CDR2 YFSETQ. The CDR3 is 14 amino acids. As DNA, the CDR3 is TGCGCCAGCACCTCGGGACAGGTGGACACTGAAGCTTTCTTT. Amino acids: CASTSGQVDTEAFF.

The rearrangement joins TRBV9 to TRBJ1-1; weak D call: TRBD1 (6 bases). The CDR3 contains 15 residues. Germline lookup yields CDR1 SGDLS and CDR2 YYNGEE. V gave up 0 bases and J gave up 4 bases, with 13 bases separating them. The CDR3 nucleotides read TGTGCCAGCAGCGTAGTTGTACAGGGAGTCACTGAAGCTTTCTTT. Protein: CASSVVVQGVTEAFF.

This clone was seen more than once but under ten times. This chain uses TRBV19 with TRBJ1-1, with D unclear. CDR1 is LNHDA, CDR2 SQIVND, per germline (reference sequence). The CDR3 contains 10 residues. The V gene lost 6 bases and the J gene lost 8 bases, with 7 bases spanning the gap. This CDR3 reads CASRHLEAFF. Here the CDR3 DNA reads TGTGCCAGTAGACATTTGGAAGCTTTCTTT.

The chain is built from TRBV28 and TRBJ2-1, with 11 bases aligning to TRBD2. V shed 8 bases and J 15 bases; nucleotides not matched to a gene: 18. The CDR3 is made up of 15 amino acids. Per the germline V gene, CDR1 is MDHEN and CDR2 is SYDVKM. This CDR3 is CASYSSGGRPSSPFF. The CDR3 bases are TGTGCCAGCTACTCTAGCGGGGGGCGCCCATCCTCGCCGTTCTTC.

This clone has a handful of counts. This chain joins TRBV28 and TRBJ1-1; no reliable D call. V was shortened by 7 bases and J by 4 bases, with 7 bases between the two germline ends. There are 11 residues in the CDR3. The germline gives CDR1 MDHEN, CDR2 SYDVKM. The chain's CDR3 is CASIGFTEAFF. In DNA form, the CDR3 reads TGTGCCAGCATTGGCTTCACTGAAGCTTTCTTT.

V usage is TRBV7-3 and J usage is TRBJ1-1, with D possibly matching TRBD1 (6 bases). V lost 5 bases and J 0 bases, leaving 13 bases between the germline ends. The V gene's germline CDR1 is SGHTA and CDR2 FQGTGA. This CDR3 comprises 15 residues. CDR3 in amino acids: CASSIGGQMNTEAFF. The CDR3 DNA sequence: TGTGCCAGCAGCATCGGAGGACAGATGAACACTGAAGCTTTCTTT.

The J gene is TRBJ2-1, the V gene TRBV15, with D tentatively TRBD2 (5 bases). V gave up 3 bases and J gave up 8 bases, with 17 bases separating them. CDR3 size: 15 residues. Germline V gives CDR1 LNHNV, CDR2 YYDKDF (reference sequence). CDR3 sequence: CATSSSSGISDEQFF. Here the CDR3 DNA reads TGTGCCACCAGCAGCTCCTCCGGGATCAGCGATGAGCAGTTCTTC.

The chain joins TRBV7-9 to TRBJ2-7; perhaps TRBD1 as D (6 bases). CDR1 is SEHNR and CDR2 is FQNEAQ in the germline V gene (reference sequence). The CDR3 is 15 amino acids. Trimming cost V 4 bases and J 2 bases, with 15 bases left between them. This chain's CDR3 is CASSSAQGWAYEQYF. The CDR3 region has the DNA TGTGCCAGCAGCTCAGCTCAGGGGTGGGCCTACGAGCAGTACTTC.